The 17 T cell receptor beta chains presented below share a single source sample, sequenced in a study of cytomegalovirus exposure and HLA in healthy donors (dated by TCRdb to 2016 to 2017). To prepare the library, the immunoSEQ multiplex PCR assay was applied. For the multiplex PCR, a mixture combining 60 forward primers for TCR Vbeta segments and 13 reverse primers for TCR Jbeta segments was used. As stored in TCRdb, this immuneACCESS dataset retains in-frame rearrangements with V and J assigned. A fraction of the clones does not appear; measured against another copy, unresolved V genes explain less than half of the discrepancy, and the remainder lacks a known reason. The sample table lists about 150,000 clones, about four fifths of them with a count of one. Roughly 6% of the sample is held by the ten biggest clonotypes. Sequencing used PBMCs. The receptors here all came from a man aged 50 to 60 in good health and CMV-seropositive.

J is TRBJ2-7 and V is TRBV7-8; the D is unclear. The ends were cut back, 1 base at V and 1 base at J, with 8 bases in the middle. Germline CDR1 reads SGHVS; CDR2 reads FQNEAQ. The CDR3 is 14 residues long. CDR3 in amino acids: CASSLVQVSYEQYF. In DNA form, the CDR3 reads TGTGCCAGCAGCTTAGTCCAGGTTTCCTACGAGCAGTACTTC. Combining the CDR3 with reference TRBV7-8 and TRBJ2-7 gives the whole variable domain GAGVSQSPRYKVAKRGQDVALRCDPISGHVSLFWYQQALGQGPEFLTYFQNEAQLDKSGLPSDRFFAERPEGSVSTLKIQRTQQEDSAVYLCASSLVQVSYEQYFGPGTRLTVT.

CDR3 region: CSVEFAGGYQETQYF. The CDR3 nucleotides are TGCAGCGTTGAATTTGCGGGAGGGTACCAAGAGACCCAGTACTTC. The chain links TRBV29-1 to TRBJ2-5, with 9 bases fitting TRBD2. V gave up 2 bases and J gave up 0 bases; unmatched junction bases: 4. The germline V gene has CDR1 SQVTM and CDR2 ANQGSEA. The CDR3 contains 15 residues.

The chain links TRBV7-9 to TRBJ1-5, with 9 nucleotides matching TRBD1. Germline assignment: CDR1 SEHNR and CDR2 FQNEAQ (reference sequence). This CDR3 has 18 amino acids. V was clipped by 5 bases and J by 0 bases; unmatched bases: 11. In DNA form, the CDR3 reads TGTGCCAGCAGCCCGAACCTCGGACAGGGGAATAGCAATCAGCCCCAGCATTTT. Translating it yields CASSPNLGQGNSNQPQHF.

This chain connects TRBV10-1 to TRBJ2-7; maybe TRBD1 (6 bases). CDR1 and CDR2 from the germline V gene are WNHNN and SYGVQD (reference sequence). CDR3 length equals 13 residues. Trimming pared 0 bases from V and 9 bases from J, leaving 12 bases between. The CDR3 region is CASSESRGWGQYF. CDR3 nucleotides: TGCGCCAGCAGTGAGTCGAGGGGGTGGGGGCAGTACTTC.

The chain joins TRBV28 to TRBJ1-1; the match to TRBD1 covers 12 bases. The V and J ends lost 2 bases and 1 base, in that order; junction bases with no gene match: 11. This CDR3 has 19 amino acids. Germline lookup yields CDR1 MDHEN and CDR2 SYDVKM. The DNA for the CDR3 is TGTGCCAGCAGTTTAGTCATGGGGGGACAGGGGGCGTGGAACACTGAAGCTTTCTTT. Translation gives CASSLVMGGQGAWNTEAFF.

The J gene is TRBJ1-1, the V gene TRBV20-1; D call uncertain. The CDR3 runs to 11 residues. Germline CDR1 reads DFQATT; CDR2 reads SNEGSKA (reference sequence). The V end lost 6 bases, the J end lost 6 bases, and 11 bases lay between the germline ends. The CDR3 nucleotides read TGCAGTGCCCCCTCGAGGCCTGAAGCTTTCTTT. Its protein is CSAPSRPEAFF.

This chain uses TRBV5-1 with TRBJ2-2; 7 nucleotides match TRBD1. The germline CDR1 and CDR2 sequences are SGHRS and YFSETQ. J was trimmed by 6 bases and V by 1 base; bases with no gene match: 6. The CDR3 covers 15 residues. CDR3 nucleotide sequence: TGCGCCAGCAGCTTGCAGGGGGTGAAGGCCGGGGAGCTGTTTTTT. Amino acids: CASSLQGVKAGELFF.

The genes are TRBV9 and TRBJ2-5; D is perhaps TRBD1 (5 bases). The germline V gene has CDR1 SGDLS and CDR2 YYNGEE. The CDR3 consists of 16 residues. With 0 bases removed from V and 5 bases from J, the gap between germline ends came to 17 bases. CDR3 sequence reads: CASSVDNRDPGETQYF. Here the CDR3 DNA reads TGTGCCAGCAGCGTAGATAACAGAGACCCAGGGGAGACCCAGTACTTC.

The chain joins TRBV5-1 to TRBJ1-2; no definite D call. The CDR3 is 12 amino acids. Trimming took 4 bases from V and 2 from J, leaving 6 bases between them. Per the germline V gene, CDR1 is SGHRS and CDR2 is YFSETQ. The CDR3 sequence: CASSDGNYGYTF. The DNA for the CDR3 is TGCGCCAGCAGCGACGGGAACTATGGCTACACCTTC. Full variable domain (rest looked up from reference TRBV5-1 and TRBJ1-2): KAGVTQTPRYLIKTRGQQVTLSCSPISGHRSVSWYQQTPGQGLQFLFEYFSETQRNKGNFPGRFSGRQFSNSRSEMNVSTLELGDSALYLCASSDGNYGYTFGSGTRLTVV.

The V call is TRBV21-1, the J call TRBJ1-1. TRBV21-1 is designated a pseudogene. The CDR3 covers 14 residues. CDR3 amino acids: CASSKSDGLTEAFF. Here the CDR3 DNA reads TGTGCCAGCAGCAAAAGCGACGGTCTCACTGAAGCTTTCTTT.

The CDR3 protein is CASSESDRRNEQYF. The CDR3 nucleotides are TGCGCCAGCAGTGAGTCGGACCGGAGGAACGAGCAGTACTTC. The J gene is TRBJ2-7, the V gene TRBV10-2, with D possibly matching TRBD2 (5 bases). Germline CDR1 and CDR2: WSHSY and SAAADI. The germline V and J ends were trimmed by 0 bases and 5 bases, with 11 bases remaining between them. The CDR3 sequence is 14 residues long.

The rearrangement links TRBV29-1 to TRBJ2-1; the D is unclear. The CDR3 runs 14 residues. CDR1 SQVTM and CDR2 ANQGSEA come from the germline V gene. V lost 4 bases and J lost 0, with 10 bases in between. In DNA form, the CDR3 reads TGCAGCGTTGTTGAGGCTTTCTCCTACAATGAGCAGTTCTTC. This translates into CSVVEAFSYNEQFF.

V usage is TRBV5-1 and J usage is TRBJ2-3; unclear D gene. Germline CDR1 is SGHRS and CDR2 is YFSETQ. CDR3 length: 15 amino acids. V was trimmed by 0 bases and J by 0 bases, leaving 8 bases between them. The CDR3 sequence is CASSLGWRSTDTQYF. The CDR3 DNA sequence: TGCGCCAGCAGCTTGGGCTGGCGGAGCACAGATACGCAGTATTTT.

The CDR3 here is CASSIGGLTQNEQFF. In DNA form, the CDR3 reads TGTGCCAGTAGTATAGGGGGACTAACCCAGAATGAGCAGTTCTTC. V gene TRBV19 combines with J gene TRBJ2-1, with 7 nucleotides matching TRBD2. V lost 1 base, J lost 7 bases, and 7 bases stayed unmatched. Germline V lookup: CDR1 LNHDA, CDR2 SQIVND (reference sequence). The CDR3 covers 15 residues.

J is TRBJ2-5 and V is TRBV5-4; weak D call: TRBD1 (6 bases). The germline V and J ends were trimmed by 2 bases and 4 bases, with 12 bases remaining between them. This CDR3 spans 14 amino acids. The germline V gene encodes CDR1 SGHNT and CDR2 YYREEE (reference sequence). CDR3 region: CASSFPGAGETQYF. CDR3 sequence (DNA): TGTGCCAGCAGCTTCCCAGGGGCGGGAGAGACCCAGTACTTC.

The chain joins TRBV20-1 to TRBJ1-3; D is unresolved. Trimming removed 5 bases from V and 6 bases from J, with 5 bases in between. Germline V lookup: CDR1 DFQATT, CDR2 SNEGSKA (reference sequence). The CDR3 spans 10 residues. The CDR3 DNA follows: TGCAGTGCTCAACTAAACACCATATATTTT. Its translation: CSAQLNTIYF.

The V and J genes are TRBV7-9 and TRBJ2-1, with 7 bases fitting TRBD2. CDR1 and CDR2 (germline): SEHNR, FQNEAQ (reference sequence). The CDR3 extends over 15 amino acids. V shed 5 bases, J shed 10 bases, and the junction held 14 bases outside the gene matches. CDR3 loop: CASSKGLSKTDEQFF. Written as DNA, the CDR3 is TGTGCCAGCAGCAAGGGACTATCCAAGACGGACGAGCAGTTCTTC.